The sequence of this T cell receptor beta chain was determined in a study of chemoradiotherapy in HPV16-positive cancers (dated 2022 in TCRdb). Regarding the research as a whole: Candidate HPV-specific T-cell clones and common TCR motifs were defined by functional T-cell assays performed on cells from a couple of HPV16-positive patients. Whether T-cell immunity against the HPV oncoproteins E6 and E7 changes during chemoradiotherapy and whether survival is affected by this immunity were examined in the study. TCR repertoires from 86 patients with HPV-related cancers were then used to track the candidate HPV-specific TCRs and motifs.

What the work shows at the level of the full study, not this receptor alone: Improved recurrence-free survival in HPV16-positive patients was associated with expansion of HPV-responsive T cells during chemoradiotherapy. Expansion of candidate HPV-specific clones and E7-related TCR motifs was observed in the tumor microenvironment during treatment, whereas no such expansion was observed for non-HPV-specific T cells. Only a couple of HPV16-positive patients were used to derive the functional definition of HPV-specific T cells, and the survival association was reported for HPV16-positive patients.

Regarding this clone: Its antigen is not yet known. No per-base quality is available; no much larger clone lies one base away.

Library creation used the immunoSEQ multiplex PCR assay. Here the immuneACCESS table is served through TCRdb, limited to in-frame sequences with V and J called. Missing clones are a known gap in these copies; in checked studies unresolved V genes cover under half, and the rest lacks a known reason. The sample includes 45,000 to 60,000 clones, with roughly nine tenths observed a single time. The ten largest clones take up less than 3.5% of the sample. Per the germline V gene, MGHDK is the CDR1 and SYGVNS is the CDR2. V is reduced by 7 bases and J by 8 bases, leaving a spacing of 17 bases between them. The CDR3 contains 14 residues, cysteine and phenylalanine counted. Kept here is only the CDR3 DNA, which spans 42 bases and is read in frame from base 1. Repertoires were sampled multiple times during chemoradiotherapy, which allowed clonal expansion in the tumor microenvironment to be followed.

The sequence joins TRBV25-1 to TRBJ1-4; perhaps TRBD1 is the D gene, with 5 bases matching. Source: blood, taken from a patient who underwent chemoradiotherapy. This receptor was identified in a human donor with HPV-associated anogenital cancer. The nucleotide sequence is TGTGCCAGCACCCCGGCAAAGGGGAACGAAAAACTGTTTTTT. Its protein reads: CASTPAKGNEKLFF.